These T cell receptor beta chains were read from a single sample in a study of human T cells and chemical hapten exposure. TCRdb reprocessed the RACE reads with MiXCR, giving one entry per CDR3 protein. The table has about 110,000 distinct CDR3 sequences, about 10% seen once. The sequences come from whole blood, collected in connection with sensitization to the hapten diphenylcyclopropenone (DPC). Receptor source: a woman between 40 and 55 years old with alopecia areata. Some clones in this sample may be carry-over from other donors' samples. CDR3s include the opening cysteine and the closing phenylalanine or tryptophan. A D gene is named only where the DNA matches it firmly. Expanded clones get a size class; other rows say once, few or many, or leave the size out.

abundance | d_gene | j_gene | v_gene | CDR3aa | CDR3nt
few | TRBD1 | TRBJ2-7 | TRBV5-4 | CASSLRDSAYEQYF | TGTGCCAGCAGCTTACGGGACAGCGCCTACGAGCAGTACTTC
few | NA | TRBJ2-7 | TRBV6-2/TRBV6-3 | CASRHPTPGGHGEQYF | TGTGCCAGCAGGCACCCGACACCAGGTGGACACGGCGAGCAGTACTTC
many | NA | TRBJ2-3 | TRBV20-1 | CSARRDSAVTDTQYF | TGCAGTGCCAGGAGGGACAGCGCCGTTACAGATACGCAGTATTTT
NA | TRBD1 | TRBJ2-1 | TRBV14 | CASSTWTGFKDNEQFF | TGTGCCAGCAGCACTTGGACAGGGTTCAAGGACAATGAGCAGTTCTTC
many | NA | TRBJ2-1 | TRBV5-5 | CASSTGLDEYNEQFF | TGTGCCAGCAGCACGGGACTGGACGAATACAATGAGCAGTTCTTC
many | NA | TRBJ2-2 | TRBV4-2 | CASSQGGAASPNTGELFF | TGTGCCAGCAGCCAAGGAGGGGCGGCTAGCCCGAACACCGGGGAGCTGTTTTTT
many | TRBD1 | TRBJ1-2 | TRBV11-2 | CASSLEARGGHGYTF | TGTGCCAGCAGCTTAGAGGCCAGGGGGGGCCATGGCTACACCTTC
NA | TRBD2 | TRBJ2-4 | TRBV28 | CAGGTSATDGIQYF | TGTGCCGGAGGGACTAGCGCGACGGACGGCATTCAGTACTTC
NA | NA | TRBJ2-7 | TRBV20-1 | CSALRDAAYEQYF | TGCAGTGCGTTGCGGGACGCGGCCTACGAGCAGTACTTC
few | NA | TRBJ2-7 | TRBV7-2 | CASSLGQYEQYF | TGTGCCAGCAGCTTAGGGCAGTACGAGCAGTACTTC
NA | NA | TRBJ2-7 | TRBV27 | CASSLSRVHEQYF | TGTGCCAGCAGTTTATCCAGGGTCCACGAGCAGTACTTC
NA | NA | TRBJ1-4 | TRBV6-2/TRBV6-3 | CASSYSEKLFF | TGTGCCAGCAGTTACAGTGAAAAACTGTTTTTT